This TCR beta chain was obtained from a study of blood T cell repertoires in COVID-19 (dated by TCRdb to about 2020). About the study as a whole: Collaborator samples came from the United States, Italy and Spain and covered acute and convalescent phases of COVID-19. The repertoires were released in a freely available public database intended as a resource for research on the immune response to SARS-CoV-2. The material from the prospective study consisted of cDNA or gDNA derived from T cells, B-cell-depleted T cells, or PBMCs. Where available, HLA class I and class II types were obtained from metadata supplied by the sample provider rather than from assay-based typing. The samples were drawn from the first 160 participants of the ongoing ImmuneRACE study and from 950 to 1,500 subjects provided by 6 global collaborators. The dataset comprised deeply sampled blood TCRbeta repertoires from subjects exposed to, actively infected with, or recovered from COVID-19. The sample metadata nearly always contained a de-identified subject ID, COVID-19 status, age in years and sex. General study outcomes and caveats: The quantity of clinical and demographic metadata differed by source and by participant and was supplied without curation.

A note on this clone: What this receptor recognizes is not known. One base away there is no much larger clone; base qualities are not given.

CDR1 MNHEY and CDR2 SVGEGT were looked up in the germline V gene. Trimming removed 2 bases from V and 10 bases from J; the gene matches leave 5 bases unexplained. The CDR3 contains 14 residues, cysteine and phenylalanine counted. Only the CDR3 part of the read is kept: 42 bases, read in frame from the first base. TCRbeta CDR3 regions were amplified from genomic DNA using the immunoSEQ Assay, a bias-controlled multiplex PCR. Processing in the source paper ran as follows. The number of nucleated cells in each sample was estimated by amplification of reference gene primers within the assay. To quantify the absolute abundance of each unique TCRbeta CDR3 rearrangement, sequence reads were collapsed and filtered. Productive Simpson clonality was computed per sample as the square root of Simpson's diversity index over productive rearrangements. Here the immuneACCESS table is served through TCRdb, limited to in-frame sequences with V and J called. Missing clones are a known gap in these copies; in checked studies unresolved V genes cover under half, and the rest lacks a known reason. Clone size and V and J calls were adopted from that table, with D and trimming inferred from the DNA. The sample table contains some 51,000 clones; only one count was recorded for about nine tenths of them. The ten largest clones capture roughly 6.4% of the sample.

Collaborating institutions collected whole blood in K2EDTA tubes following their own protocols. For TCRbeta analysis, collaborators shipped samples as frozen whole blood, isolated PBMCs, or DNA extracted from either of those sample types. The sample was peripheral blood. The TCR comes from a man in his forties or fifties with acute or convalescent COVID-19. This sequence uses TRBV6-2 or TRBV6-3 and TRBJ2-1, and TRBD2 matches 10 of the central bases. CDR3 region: CASSYALAGREQFF. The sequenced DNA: TGTGCCAGCAGTTACGCACTAGCGGGACGAGAGCAGTTCTTC.